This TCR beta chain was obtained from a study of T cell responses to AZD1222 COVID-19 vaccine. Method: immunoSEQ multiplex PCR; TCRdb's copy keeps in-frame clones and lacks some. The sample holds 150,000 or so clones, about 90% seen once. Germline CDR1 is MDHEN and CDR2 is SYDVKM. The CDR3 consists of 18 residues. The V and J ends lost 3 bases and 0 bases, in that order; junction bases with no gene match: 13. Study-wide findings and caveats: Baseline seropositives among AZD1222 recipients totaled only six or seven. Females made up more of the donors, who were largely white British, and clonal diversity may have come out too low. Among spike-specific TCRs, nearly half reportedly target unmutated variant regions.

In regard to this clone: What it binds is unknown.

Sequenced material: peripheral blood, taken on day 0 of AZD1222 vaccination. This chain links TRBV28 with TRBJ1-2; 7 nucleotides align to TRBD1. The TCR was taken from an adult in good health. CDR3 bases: TGTGCCAGCAGTTTCAACCCTAGGGACAGCCAAGCTAACTATGGCTACACCTTC. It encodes CASSFNPRDSQANYGYTF.